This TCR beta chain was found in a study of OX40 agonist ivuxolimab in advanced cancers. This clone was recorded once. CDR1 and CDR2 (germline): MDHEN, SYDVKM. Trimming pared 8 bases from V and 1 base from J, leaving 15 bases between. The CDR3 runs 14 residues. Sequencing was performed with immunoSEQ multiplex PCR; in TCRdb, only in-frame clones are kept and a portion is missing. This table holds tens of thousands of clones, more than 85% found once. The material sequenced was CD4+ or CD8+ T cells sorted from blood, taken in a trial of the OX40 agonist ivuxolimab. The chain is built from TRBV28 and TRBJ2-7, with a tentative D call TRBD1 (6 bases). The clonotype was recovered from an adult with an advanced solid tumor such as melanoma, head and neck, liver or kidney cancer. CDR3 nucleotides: TGTGCCAGCCAAACCATCCAGGGGTCCTACGAGCAGTACTTC. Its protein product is CASQTIQGSYEQYF.